This TCR beta chain was documented in a study of cytomegalovirus exposure and HLA in healthy donors. PCR amplification relied on 60 Vbeta primers (plus 13 Jbeta primers). Assay: immunoSEQ multiplex PCR; the TCRdb copy retains only in-frame clones and omits some. The sample consists of approximately 97,000 clones, 80% to 85% of them appearing once. Study conclusions and caveats: Follow-up analysis seemed to connect common viral pathogens with several of the most significant clusters identified. Per a prior analysis, the majority of TCR beta V segments were productive roughly 87% or roughly 30% of the time. A cluster of highly shared sequence variants was likely a sequencing artifact. TCR beta chain V- and J-gene trimming was linked, in a later analysis, to a missense variant in DCLRE1C.

The CDR3 is 13 amino acids. Trimming removed 6 bases at V and 1 base at J, with 9 bases between. Germline-derived CDR1 and CDR2 are SGHTA and FQGTGA. On this clone itself: Its antigen remains unidentified.

Sequencing input: PBMCs. This receptor was taken from a woman aged 70 to 79 in good health and CMV-seropositive. This chain uses TRBV7-3 with TRBJ1-1, with D unresolved. The CDR3 region has the DNA TGTGCCAGCAGTTTGATCGGGAACACTGAAGCTTTCTTT. This sequence encodes CASSLIGNTEAFF.